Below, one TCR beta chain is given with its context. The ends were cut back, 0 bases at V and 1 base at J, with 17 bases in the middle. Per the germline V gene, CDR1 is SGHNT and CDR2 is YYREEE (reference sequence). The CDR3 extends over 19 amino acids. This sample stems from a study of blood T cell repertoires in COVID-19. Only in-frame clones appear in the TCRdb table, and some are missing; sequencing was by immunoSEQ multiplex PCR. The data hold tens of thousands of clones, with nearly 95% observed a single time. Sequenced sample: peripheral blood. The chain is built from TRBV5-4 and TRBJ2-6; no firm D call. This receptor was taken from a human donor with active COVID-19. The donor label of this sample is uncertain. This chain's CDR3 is CASSLGKSTQISGANVLTF. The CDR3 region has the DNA TGTGCCAGCAGCTTGGGCAAATCAACCCAGATTTCTGGGGCCAACGTCCTGACTTTC. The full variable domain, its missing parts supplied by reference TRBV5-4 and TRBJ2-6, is ETGVTQSPTHLIKTRGQQVTLRCSSQSGHNTVSWYQQALGQGPQFIFQYYREEENGRGNFPPRFSGLQFPNYSSELNVNALELDDSALYLCASSLGKSTQISGANVLTFGAGSRLTVL.